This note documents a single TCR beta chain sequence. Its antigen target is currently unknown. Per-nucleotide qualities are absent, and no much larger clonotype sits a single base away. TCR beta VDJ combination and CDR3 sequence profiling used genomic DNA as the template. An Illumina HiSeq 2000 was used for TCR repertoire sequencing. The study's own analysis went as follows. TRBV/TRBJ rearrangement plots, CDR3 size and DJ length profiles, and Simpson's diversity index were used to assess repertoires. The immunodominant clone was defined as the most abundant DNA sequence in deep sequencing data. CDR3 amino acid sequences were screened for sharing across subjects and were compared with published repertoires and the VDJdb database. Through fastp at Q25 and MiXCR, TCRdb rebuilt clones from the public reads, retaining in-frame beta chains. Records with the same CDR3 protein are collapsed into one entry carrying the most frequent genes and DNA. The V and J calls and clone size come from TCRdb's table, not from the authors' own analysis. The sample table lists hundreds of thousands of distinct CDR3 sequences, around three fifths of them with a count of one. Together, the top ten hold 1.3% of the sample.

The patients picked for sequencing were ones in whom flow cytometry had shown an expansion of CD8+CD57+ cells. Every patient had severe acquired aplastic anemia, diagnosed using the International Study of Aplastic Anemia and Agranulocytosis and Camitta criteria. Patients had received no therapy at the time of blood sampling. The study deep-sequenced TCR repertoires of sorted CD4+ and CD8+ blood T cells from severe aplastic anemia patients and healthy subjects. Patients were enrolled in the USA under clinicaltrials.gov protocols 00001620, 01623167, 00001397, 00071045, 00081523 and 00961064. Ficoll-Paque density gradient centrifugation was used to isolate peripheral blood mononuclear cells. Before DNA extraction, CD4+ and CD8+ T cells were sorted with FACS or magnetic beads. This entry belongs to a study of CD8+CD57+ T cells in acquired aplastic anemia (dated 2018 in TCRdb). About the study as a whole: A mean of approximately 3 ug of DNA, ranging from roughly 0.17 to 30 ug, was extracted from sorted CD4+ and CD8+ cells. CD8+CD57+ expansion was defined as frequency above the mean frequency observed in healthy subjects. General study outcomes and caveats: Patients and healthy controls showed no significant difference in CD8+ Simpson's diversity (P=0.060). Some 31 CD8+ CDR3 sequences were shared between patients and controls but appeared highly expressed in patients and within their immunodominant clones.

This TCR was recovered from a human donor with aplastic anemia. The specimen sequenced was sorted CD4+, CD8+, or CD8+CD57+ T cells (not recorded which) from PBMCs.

CDR3 region: CASSLEGAHYEQYF. The DNA sequence follows: TGTGCCAGCAGCTTGGAGGGGGCCCACTACGAGCAGTACTTC. The rearrangement joined TRBV7-2 to TRBJ2-7, and perhaps TRBD1 as D gene, on 7 matching bases. CDR1 and CDR2 are read off the germline V gene as SGHTA and FQGNSA. Cut back by 3 bases and 3 bases, the V and J ends lie 12 bases apart. Taken from cysteine to phenylalanine, the CDR3 has 14 residues. Left in the record is the CDR3 DNA by itself, 42 bases read in frame from the first base.